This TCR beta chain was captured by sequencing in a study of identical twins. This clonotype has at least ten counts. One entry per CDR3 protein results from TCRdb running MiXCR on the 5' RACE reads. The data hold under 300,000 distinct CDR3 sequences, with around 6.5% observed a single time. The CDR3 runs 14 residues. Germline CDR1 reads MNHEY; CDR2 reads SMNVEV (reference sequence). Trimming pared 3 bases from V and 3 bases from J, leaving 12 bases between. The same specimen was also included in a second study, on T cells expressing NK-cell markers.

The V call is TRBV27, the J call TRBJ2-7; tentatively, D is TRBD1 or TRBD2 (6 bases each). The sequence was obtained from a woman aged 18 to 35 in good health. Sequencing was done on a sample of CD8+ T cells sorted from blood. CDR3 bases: TGTGCCAGCAGTTTTAAGGGGGGACTCTACGAGCAGTACTTC. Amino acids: CASSFKGGLYEQYF.